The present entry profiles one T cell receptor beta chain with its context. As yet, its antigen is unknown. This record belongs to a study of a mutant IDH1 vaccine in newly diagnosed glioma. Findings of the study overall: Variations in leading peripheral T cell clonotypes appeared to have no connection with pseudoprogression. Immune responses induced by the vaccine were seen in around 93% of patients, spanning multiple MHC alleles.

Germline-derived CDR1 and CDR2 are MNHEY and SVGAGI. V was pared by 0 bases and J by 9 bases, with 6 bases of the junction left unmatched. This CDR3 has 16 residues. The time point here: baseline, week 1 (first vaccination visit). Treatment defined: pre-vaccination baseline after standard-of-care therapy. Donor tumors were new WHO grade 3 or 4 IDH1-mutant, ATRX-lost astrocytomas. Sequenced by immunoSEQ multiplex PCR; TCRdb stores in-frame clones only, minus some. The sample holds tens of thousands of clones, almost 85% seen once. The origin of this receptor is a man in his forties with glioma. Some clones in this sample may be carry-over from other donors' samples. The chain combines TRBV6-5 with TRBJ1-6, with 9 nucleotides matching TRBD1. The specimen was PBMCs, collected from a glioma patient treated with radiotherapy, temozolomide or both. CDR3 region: CASSYSYTGGLSPLHF. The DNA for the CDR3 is TGTGCCAGCAGTTACTCGTACACAGGGGGCCTTTCACCCCTCCACTTT.